The next 29 T cell receptor beta chains were all read from a single sample in a study of T cell repertoires in cytomegalovirus infection. These receptors lack a known antigen. Via MiXCR, TCRdb re-called the reads, giving one row per CDR3 protein. Among 750,000 to 950,000 distinct CDR3 sequences listed, just under 30% were seen once. The source material was cultured CD8+ T cells from PBMCs, sampled from culture after CMV antigen stimulation. These receptors were taken from a human donor in good health (CMV status not recorded). Some clones in this sample may be carry-over from other donors' samples.

This clonotype was counted between two and nine times. Here the CDR3 reads CSARDPTARYTDTQYF. As DNA, the CDR3 is TGCAGTGCTAGAGATCCCACAGCTAGATACACAGATACGCAGTATTTT. The V and J genes are TRBV20-1 and TRBJ2-3, with D uncertain. The germline gives CDR1 DFQATT, CDR2 SNEGSKA (reference sequence). V dropped 0 bases and J dropped 2 bases, with 15 bases sitting between them. This CDR3 has 16 residues.

As regards this clonotype: A read error may produce the germline difference seen at one junction end. This rearrangement joins TRBV7-7 to TRBJ2-5; 7 bases map to TRBD1. Germline V lookup: CDR1 SSHAT, CDR2 FNYEAQ (reference sequence). The length of the CDR3 is 14 residues. CDR3 amino acids: CASSLQGRKETQYF. In DNA form, the CDR3 reads TGTGCTAGCAGCTTACAGGGGAGAAAAGAGACCCAGTACTTC.

The genes are TRBV11-2 and TRBJ1-5; D uncertain. V was trimmed by 2 bases and J by 5 bases, leaving 10 bases between them. CDR3 length equals 14 residues. The germline gives CDR1 SGHAT, CDR2 FQNNGV. CDR3 DNA sequence: TGTGCCAGCAGCTTAATGGCAGTGGATCAGCCCCAGCATTTT. Protein sequence: CASSLMAVDQPQHF.

There are a few counts of this clonotype. The CDR3 protein is CASSLRPSPQETQYF. The DNA of the CDR3 is TGTGCCAGCAGCTTAAGGCCTAGCCCCCAAGAGACCCAGTACTTC. The genes are TRBV7-3 and TRBJ2-5; the D gene is possibly TRBD2 (5 bases). The CDR3 consists of 15 residues. Germline V gene sequence: CDR1 SGHTA, CDR2 FQGTGA. The ends were cut back, 1 base at V and 1 base at J, with 10 bases in the middle. The entire variable domain, with the rest obtained from reference TRBV7-3 and TRBJ2-5, is as follows: GAGVSQTPSNKVTEKGKYVELRCDPISGHTALYWYRQSLGQGPEFLIYFQGTGAADDSGLPNDRFFAVRPEGSVSTLKIQRTERGDSAVYLCASSLRPSPQETQYFGPGTRLLVL.

This clonotype was seen only a few times. This chain joins TRBV3-1 and TRBJ2-1; TRBD1 might be the D (5 bases). The CDR3 extends over 14 amino acids. Germline V lookup: CDR1 LGHDT, CDR2 YNNKEL (reference sequence). V was shortened by 3 bases and J by 5 bases, with 11 bases between the two germline ends. CDR3 in DNA: TGTGCCAGCAGCCATTTTGGCAGGGACAATGAGCAGTTCTTC. Translated, it gives CASSHFGRDNEQFF.

The chain uses TRBV18 and TRBJ2-7; D unresolved. CDR3 length equals 14 residues. Germline values: CDR1 KGHSH, CDR2 LQKENI. Trimming took off 0 bases at V and 7 bases at J, with 13 bases between the two ends. CDR3 DNA sequence: TGTGCCAGCTCACCACCGATATCCTTGAGTGAGCAGTACTTC. As protein: CASSPPISLSEQYF.

The genes are TRBV7-8 and TRBJ2-2; D possibly matches TRBD1 or TRBD2 (5 bases each). Germline lookup yields CDR1 SGHVS and CDR2 FQNEAQ. The germline V and J ends were trimmed by 4 bases and 6 bases, with 12 bases remaining between them. This CDR3 spans 14 amino acids. The CDR3 DNA sequence: TGTGCCAGCAGCTCTGGGGGTTTCCCCGGGGAGCTGTTTTTT. This codes for CASSSGGFPGELFF.

This clonotype turned up a few times. This chain uses TRBV5-4 with TRBJ1-2; D not certain. Germline CDR1 and CDR2: SGHNT and YYREEE (reference sequence). V was trimmed by 3 bases and J by 7 bases, leaving 19 bases between them. The CDR3 has 15 amino acids. Written as DNA, the CDR3 is TGTGCCAGCAGCTCGGCAAGGGCCAAGTGGAGTGGCTACACCTTC. Encoded protein: CASSSARAKWSGYTF.

The genes are TRBV7-8 and TRBJ2-1, with TRBD2 matching over 10 bases. V gave up 3 bases and J gave up 4 bases; unmatched junction bases: 3. The V gene's germline CDR1 is SGHVS and CDR2 FQNEAQ. The CDR3 sequence is 15 residues long. CDR3 in amino acids: CASSFGAGGYNEQFF. In DNA form, the CDR3 reads TGTGCCAGCAGCTTTGGAGCGGGGGGGTACAATGAGCAGTTCTTC.

This chain connects TRBV10-2 to TRBJ1-6, with TRBD1 as a possible D gene (5 bases). Germline CDR1 and CDR2: WSHSY and SAAADI. The CDR3 extends over 15 amino acids. V was clipped by 4 bases and J by 8 bases, with 15 bases between them. The CDR3 region has the DNA TGCGCCAGCAGTGTCCCAGGGAGTAGGGATTCACCCCTCCACTTT. This gives the protein CASSVPGSRDSPLHF.

The rearrangement uses TRBV28 and TRBJ1-5; no clear D. Deletions cut 3 bases from V and 7 bases from J, with 10 bases between. Germline CDR1 reads MDHEN; CDR2 reads SYDVKM. This CDR3 has 13 amino acids. The CDR3 region is CASSFPLKQPQHF. CDR3 coding DNA: TGTGCCAGCAGTTTTCCCCTCAAACAGCCCCAGCATTTT.

This clonotype was counted between two and nine times. The CDR3 region is CATSDLAGGQHF. CDR3 bases: TGTGCCACCAGTGACTTAGCGGGGGGCCAGCATTTT. V usage is TRBV24-1 and J usage is TRBJ2-3, with a possible D match to TRBD1 (5 bases). The J call may be mistaken, given a closer DNA end match to TRBJ1-5. Germline assignment: CDR1 KGHDR and CDR2 SFDVKD. CDR3 length: 12 residues.

This rearrangement joins TRBV5-6 to TRBJ2-7, with D perhaps TRBD2 (5 bases). Deletions cut 0 bases from V and 5 bases from J, with 12 bases between. CDR3 length: 14 residues. Germline V lookup: CDR1 SGHDT, CDR2 YYEEEE. The CDR3 spells CASSLGVPGNEQYV. The CDR3 DNA reads TGTGCCAGCAGCTTGGGCGTCCCGGGGAACGAGCAGTACGTC.

The rearrangement links TRBV20-1 to TRBJ2-7, with 8 bases fitting TRBD1. Germline V lookup: CDR1 DFQATT, CDR2 SNEGSKA (reference sequence). CDR3 length equals 13 residues. The V segment lost 5 bases and the J segment 4 bases; nucleotides outside the gene matches: 7. The chain's CDR3 is CSAQTGGEYEQYF. CDR3 bases: TGCAGTGCTCAAACAGGGGGAGAATACGAGCAGTACTTC.

This clonotype came up a few times. V usage is TRBV6-2 or TRBV6-3 and J usage is TRBJ1-6, with 7 bases matching TRBD1. Germline-derived CDR1 and CDR2 are MNHEY and SVGEGT. Trimming at V came to 6 bases and at J to 8 bases, leaving 1 base not matched to a gene. The CDR3 runs to 12 residues. CDR3 sequence: CASRGQDSPLHF. CDR3 sequence (DNA): TGTGCCAGCAGAGGACAGGATTCACCCCTCCACTTT.

This chain joins TRBV6-2 or TRBV6-3 and TRBJ2-1, with unresolved D. The germline V gene has CDR1 MNHEY and CDR2 SVGEGT. V was clipped by 0 bases and J by 0 bases, with 15 bases between them. The CDR3 totals 18 residues. This chain's CDR3 is CASSYSTDGLSSYNEQFF. The CDR3 nucleotides read TGTGCCAGCAGTTACTCGACCGACGGATTAAGCTCCTACAATGAGCAGTTCTTC.

This clonotype was observed a few times. J is TRBJ1-5 and V is TRBV20-1; 10 bases align to TRBD1. Germline CDR1 is DFQATT and CDR2 is SNEGSKA (reference sequence). V was pared by 4 bases and J by 0 bases, with 3 bases of the junction left unmatched. This CDR3 region has 15 residues. CDR3 loop: CSAKGQGGSNQPQHF. The CDR3 DNA sequence: TGCAGTGCTAAAGGACAGGGGGGTAGCAATCAGCCCCAGCATTTT.

This clonotype has just a few counts. The chain uses TRBV6-2 or TRBV6-3 and TRBJ2-2; D gene ambiguous. Germline CDR1 and CDR2: MNHEY and SVGEGT. The germline V and J ends were trimmed by 8 bases and 5 bases, with 15 bases remaining between them. The CDR3 totals 14 residues. As DNA, the CDR3 is TGTGCCAGCGGAAAGGTTATCGGAACCGGGGAGCTGTTTTTT. The encoded protein is CASGKVIGTGELFF.

In its sample, this clonotype was seen a few times. This sequence joins TRBV28 and TRBJ1-5; no definite D call. The CDR3 has 15 amino acids. Trimming removed 1 base at V and 4 bases at J, with 11 bases between. Germline assignment: CDR1 MDHEN and CDR2 SYDVKM. CDR3 protein: CASSLSVTVNQPQHF. The CDR3 coding sequence is TGTGCCAGCAGTTTATCGGTGACCGTGAATCAGCCCCAGCATTTT. The variable domain in full, completed from reference TRBV28 and TRBJ1-5, reads DVKVTQSSRYLVKRTGEKVFLECVQDMDHENMFWYRQDPGLGLRLIYFSYDVKMKEKGDIPEGYSVSREKKERFSLILESASTNQTSMYLCASSLSVTVNQPQHFGDGTRLSIL.

This clonotype was recorded a few times. The chain combines TRBV7-4 with TRBJ1-1; 9 positions agree with TRBD1. After removal of 4 bases from V and 4 bases from J, the junction contained 10 bases not matched to a gene. CDR3 size: 16 residues. Looked up from germline, CDR1 is SGHVT and CDR2 is SQSDAQ. The CDR3 region has the DNA TGTGCCAGCAGCTACCGGGACAGGGAAGTCGGCACTGAAGCTTTCTTT. Translating it yields CASSYRDREVGTEAFF.

The chain uses TRBV4-1 and TRBJ2-5; the D is unclear. Germline lookup yields CDR1 MGHRA and CDR2 YSYEKL. This CDR3 is 15 amino acids long. V lost 1 base, J lost 2 bases, and 11 bases lay in between. CDR3 region: CASSQGIQNQETQYF. In nucleotides, the CDR3 is TGCGCCAGCAGCCAAGGCATCCAGAATCAAGAGACCCAGTACTTC.

The gene calls are TRBV12-3 or TRBV12-4 and TRBJ2-1; tentative D call: TRBD1 (5 bases). The V end was cut by 1 base, the J end by 6 bases, with 10 bases between. The CDR3 is 14 amino acids. CDR3 DNA sequence: TGTGCCAGCAGTTTAGACAGGCAGATCAATGAGCAGTTCTTC. Protein sequence: CASSLDRQINEQFF.

The chain has TRBV7-9 and TRBJ2-5; D is undetermined. V was pared by 1 base and J by 2 bases, with 8 bases between. The V gene's germline CDR1 is SEHNR and CDR2 FQNEAQ (reference sequence). The CDR3 consists of 14 residues. DNA of the CDR3: TGTGCCAGCAGCTTAGATGGGTGGCAAGAGACCCAGTACTTC. Its protein product is CASSLDGWQETQYF.

This clonotype has more than one count but fewer than ten. The chain has TRBV6-5 and TRBJ2-1; D is perhaps TRBD2 (7 bases). Germline V lookup: CDR1 MNHEY, CDR2 SVGAGI. The CDR3 has 14 amino acids. V shed 8 bases and J shed 7 bases, with 18 bases lying between them. The CDR3 region is CASEKRGGENEQFF. The CDR3 DNA reads TGTGCCAGCGAGAAAAGGGGGGGGGAGAATGAGCAGTTCTTC.

The table lists this clonotype with a few counts. The genes are TRBV19 and TRBJ2-1, with D perhaps TRBD2 (7 bases). Trimming shortened V by 4 bases and J by 7 bases, and 14 bases separated the two germline ends. The CDR3 is 14 amino acids. CDR1 LNHDA and CDR2 SQIVND come from the germline V gene (reference sequence). CDR3 residues: CASSNRGALNEQFF. DNA of the CDR3: TGTGCCAGTAGTAACCGGGGGGCTCTGAATGAGCAGTTCTTC.

The table lists this clonotype with a few counts. The chain carries TRBV20-1 and TRBJ2-1, with TRBD1 matching over 10 bases. CDR3 length equals 15 residues. V lost 3 bases and J lost 5; bases outside the gene matches: 7. Germline V gene lookup returns CDR1 DFQATT and CDR2 SNEGSKA (reference sequence). CDR3 region: CSARDDRGPNNEQFF. For the CDR3, the DNA is TGCAGTGCTAGGGATGACAGGGGGCCTAACAATGAGCAGTTCTTC.

V is TRBV27 and J is TRBJ2-7, with D perhaps TRBD2 (6 bases). CDR1 MNHEY and CDR2 SMNVEV come from the germline V gene (reference sequence). Between the trimmed V and J ends, which lost 0 bases and 3 bases, there was a span of 18 bases. This CDR3 spans 17 amino acids. The CDR3 region is CASSLSPFRTKGYEQYF. The CDR3 DNA reads as TGTGCCAGCAGTTTATCCCCCTTCCGGACTAAGGGCTACGAGCAGTACTTC.

In its sample, this clonotype was seen a few times. This chain connects TRBV20-1 to TRBJ2-1, with D perhaps TRBD2 (5 bases). Trimming stripped 4 bases from V and 1 base from J, with 8 bases between. This CDR3 is 13 amino acids long. From germline, CDR1 is DFQATT and CDR2 SNEGSKA (reference sequence). In DNA, the CDR3 is TGCAGTGCTAAGGCGGGTTCCTACAATGAGCAGTTCTTC. This translates into CSAKAGSYNEQFF.

This clonotype was detected a few times. A junction boundary mismatches the germline segment, possibly from a read error. V gene TRBV4-3 combines with J gene TRBJ1-2; 8 positions agree with TRBD1. CDR3 length: 14 amino acids. CDR1 is LGHNA and CDR2 is YSLEER in the germline V gene. The CDR3 DNA sequence: TGTGCCAGCAGCCAAGACAGGGGTTCCTATGGCTACACCTTC. Amino acids: CASSQDRGSYGYTF.